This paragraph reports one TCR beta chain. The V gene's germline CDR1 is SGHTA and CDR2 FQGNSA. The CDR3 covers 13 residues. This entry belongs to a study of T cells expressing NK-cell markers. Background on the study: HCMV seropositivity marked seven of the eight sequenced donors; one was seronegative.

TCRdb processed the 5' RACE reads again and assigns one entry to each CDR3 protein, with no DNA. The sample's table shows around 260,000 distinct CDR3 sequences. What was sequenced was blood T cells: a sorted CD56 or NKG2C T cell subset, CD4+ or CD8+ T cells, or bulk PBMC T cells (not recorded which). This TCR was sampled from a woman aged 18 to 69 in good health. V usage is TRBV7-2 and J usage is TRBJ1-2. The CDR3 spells CASSLGTSYGYTF.